The 26 T cell receptor beta chains presented below share a single source sample, sequenced in a study of blood T cell repertoires in COVID-19. Method: immunoSEQ multiplex PCR; TCRdb's copy keeps in-frame clones and lacks some. The sample holds 130,000 or so clones, approximately 85% seen once. Sequenced sample: peripheral blood. The receptors here all came from a human donor in a cohort sampled during active COVID-19.

The chain recombines TRBV5-1 with TRBJ1-4; 8 bases map to TRBD1. CDR1 SGHRS and CDR2 YFSETQ come from the germline V gene. V was pared by 4 bases and J by 7 bases, with 3 bases of the junction left unmatched. The CDR3 totals 13 residues. This CDR3 is CASSQGAPEKLFF. In DNA form, the CDR3 reads TGCGCCAGCAGCCAGGGGGCGCCTGAAAAACTGTTTTTT.

The rearrangement joins TRBV4-3 to TRBJ2-5; 12 bases are a match to TRBD2. In germline, CDR1 is LGHNA, CDR2 YSLEER. Trimming removed 3 bases from V and 5 bases from J; junction bases left unmatched: 7. This CDR3 spans 16 amino acids. This chain's CDR3 is CASSQTSGRRYETQYF. CDR3 sequence (DNA): TGCGCCAGCAGCCAGACTAGCGGGAGAAGGTATGAGACCCAGTACTTC.

The J gene is TRBJ2-1, the V gene TRBV7-4; D is ambiguous. CDR1 and CDR2 from the germline V gene are SGHVT and SQSDAQ. Deletions cut 5 bases from V and 2 bases from J, with 10 bases between. This CDR3 region has 14 residues. Written as DNA, the CDR3 is TGTGCCAGCAGCCCGCGCGATCCCTACAATGAGCAGTTCTTC. Translated, it gives CASSPRDPYNEQFF.

This sequence joins TRBV7-2 and TRBJ1-4; 8 bases map to TRBD1. Germline V gene lookup returns CDR1 SGHTA and CDR2 FQGNSA. Unmatched junction bases numbered 6, after V lost 5 bases and J lost 7 bases. This CDR3 is 14 amino acids long. In nucleotides, the CDR3 is TGTGCCAGCAGCGTAGGACAGGGAGGTGAAAAACTGTTTTTT. Protein: CASSVGQGGEKLFF.

The V gene is TRBV7-2, the J gene TRBJ1-3, with a tentative D call TRBD1 (5 bases). The germline V and J ends were trimmed by 5 bases and 3 bases, with 11 bases remaining between them. CDR1 is SGHTA and CDR2 is FQGNSA in the germline V gene. The CDR3 has 14 residues. In DNA, the CDR3 is TGTGCCAGCAGCCCAGGGAACATTGGAAACACCATATATTTT. This translates into CASSPGNIGNTIYF.

The rearrangement joins TRBV6-2 or TRBV6-3 to TRBJ2-3; D may be TRBD2 (6 bases). V was trimmed by 0 bases and J by 6 bases, leaving 13 bases between them. CDR3 size: 15 residues. Germline-derived CDR1 and CDR2 are MNHEY and SVGEGT. CDR3 sequence reads: CASSYSRGSRDTQYF. In DNA, the CDR3 is TGTGCCAGCAGTTACTCTCGGGGGAGTCGGGATACGCAGTATTTT.

J is TRBJ2-1 and V is TRBV9, with no clear D. CDR1 is SGDLS and CDR2 is YYNGEE in the germline V gene. This CDR3 has 15 amino acids. Trimming pared 4 bases from V and 10 bases from J, leaving 21 bases between. CDR3 loop: CASSPNLDSGREQFF. The CDR3 DNA sequence: TGTGCCAGCAGCCCTAACCTCGACTCCGGTCGGGAGCAGTTCTTC.

This clone was observed a handful of times. The chain joins TRBV29-1 to TRBJ2-3; D is unclear. Germline V gene data show CDR1 as SQVTM and CDR2 as ANQGSEA. With 5 bases removed from V and 4 bases from J, the gap between germline ends came to 10 bases. This CDR3 has 12 amino acids. CDR3 protein: CSVQRRPDTQYF. In nucleotides, the CDR3 is TGCAGCGTTCAGAGGCGTCCAGATACGCAGTATTTT.

On this clone: Within the sample, other DNA sequences also encode this same CDR3. The rearrangement links TRBV6-5 to TRBJ1-1; 7 bases fit TRBD1. From germline, CDR1 is MNHEY and CDR2 SVGAGI. The V gene end was trimmed by 4 bases and the J gene end by 5 bases; junction bases not matched to a gene: 7. This CDR3 has 14 residues. CDR3 DNA sequence: TGTGCCAGCAGTTTAGACAGGGTCAGGACTGAAGCTTTCTTT. Its translation is CASSLDRVRTEAFF.

The chain uses TRBV4-3 and TRBJ2-3; 11 bases map to TRBD2. Trimming cost V 1 base and J 2 bases; bases outside gene matches: 8. There are 18 residues in the CDR3. In germline, CDR1 is LGHNA, CDR2 YSLEER. CDR3: CASSQGVLAGAHTDTQYF. The CDR3 DNA reads as TGCGCCAGCAGCCAAGGAGTACTAGCGGGGGCCCACACAGATACGCAGTATTTT.

A single count supports this clone. This chain connects TRBV9 to TRBJ1-1; a weak D match, TRBD1 (6 bases). The CDR3 has 15 amino acids. Trimming removed 3 bases at V and 3 bases at J, with 15 bases between. CDR1 is SGDLS, CDR2 YYNGEE, per germline. The CDR3 DNA sequence: TGTGCCAGCAGCGGGGGGACACTGGGGGACACTGAAGCTTTCTTT. This codes for CASSGGTLGDTEAFF.

V usage is TRBV3-1 (or the pseudogene TRBV3-2) and J usage is TRBJ2-3; weak D call: TRBD2 (6 bases). The CDR3 is 15 residues long. Trimming took 2 bases from V and 1 from J, leaving 10 bases between them. Germline V gene data show CDR1 as LGHDT and CDR2 as YNNKEL (reference sequence). The CDR3 sequence: CASSQRAGRTDTQYF. The CDR3 coding sequence is TGTGCCAGCAGCCAAAGGGCGGGGCGCACAGATACGCAGTATTTT.

V is TRBV6-2 or TRBV6-3 and J is TRBJ2-7; D might be TRBD2 (6 bases). Germline CDR1 MNHEY, CDR2 SVGEGT. The CDR3 consists of 12 residues. Trimming pared 6 bases from V and 6 bases from J, leaving 12 bases between. Written as DNA, the CDR3 is TGTGCCAGCAGCCAGGTGGGGGGCGAGCAGTACGTC. Translated: CASSQVGGEQYV.

By share, this clone counts as medium-sized. This chain uses TRBV28 with TRBJ1-2; no clear D. The V end lost 5 bases, the J end lost 3 bases, and 10 bases lay between the germline ends. CDR1 is MDHEN, CDR2 SYDVKM, per germline. There are 13 residues in the CDR3. CDR3 amino acids: CASSTGIDYGYTF. CDR3 DNA sequence: TGTGCCAGCAGTACCGGGATTGACTATGGCTACACCTTC.

J is TRBJ1-2 and V is TRBV5-5; a possible D gene is TRBD1 (6 bases). Trimming removed 2 bases from V and 8 bases from J, with 13 bases in between. Germline V gives CDR1 SGHKS, CDR2 YYEKEE (reference sequence). The CDR3 length is 13 residues. In nucleotides, the CDR3 is TGTGCCAGCAGCTTAGCACAGGGATGGGGCTACACCTTC. Amino acid sequence: CASSLAQGWGYTF.

The chain is built from TRBV10-2 and TRBJ1-5, with 10 bases that match TRBD1. After removal of 3 bases from V and 7 bases from J, the junction contained 6 bases not matched to a gene. This CDR3 region has 15 residues. Looked up from germline, CDR1 is WSHSY and CDR2 is SAAADI. The CDR3 spells CASSDGQGGGQPQHF. The CDR3 DNA sequence: TGCGCCAGCAGTGATGGACAGGGGGGCGGGCAGCCCCAGCATTTT.

This chain links TRBV7-9 with TRBJ2-7; TRBD1 is a possible D gene (6 bases). This CDR3 spans 17 amino acids. Trimming pared 0 bases from V and 1 base from J, leaving 16 bases between. Germline loops: CDR1 SEHNR, CDR2 FQNEAQ (reference sequence). The CDR3 sequence: CASSLASGTPSSYEQYF. DNA of the CDR3: TGTGCCAGCAGCTTAGCGAGTGGGACACCCTCTTCCTACGAGCAGTACTTC.

The chain combines TRBV4-1 with TRBJ1-5, with TRBD1 matching over 8 bases. Trimming took 4 bases from V and 3 from J; bases not matched to a gene: 11. Germline lookup yields CDR1 MGHRA and CDR2 YSYEKL. This CDR3 region has 17 residues. The CDR3 here is CASSPPPGGPTNQPQHF. The CDR3, as DNA: TGCGCCAGCAGCCCCCCCCCAGGGGGCCCTACCAATCAGCCCCAGCATTTT.

V is TRBV12-3 or TRBV12-4 and J is TRBJ1-2; D unresolved. CDR3 size: 13 residues. Trimming shortened V by 7 bases and J by 8 bases, and 17 bases separated the two germline ends. This chain's CDR3 is CASTTYGGNGYTF. In DNA, the CDR3 is TGTGCCAGCACCACCTACGGAGGGAACGGCTACACCTTC.

V usage is TRBV6-5 and J usage is TRBJ2-5, with D perhaps matching TRBD2 (5 bases). The V gene's germline CDR1 is MNHEY and CDR2 SVGAGI. The CDR3 has 16 residues. V was clipped by 2 bases and J by 5 bases, with 18 bases between them. DNA for the CDR3: TGTGCCAGCAGTTACCAACTAGAGAACCCCCGGGAGACCCAGTACTTC. Translating it yields CASSYQLENPRETQYF.

This chain connects TRBV28 to TRBJ2-7; the match to TRBD1 covers 7 bases. From germline, CDR1 is MDHEN and CDR2 SYDVKM. CDR3 length: 14 amino acids. V trimming: 5 bases; J trimming: 0 bases; junction bases outside the gene matches: 4. For the CDR3, the DNA is TGTGCCAGCAGTACGTACAGGGGCTCCTACGAGCAGTACTTC. This codes for CASSTYRGSYEQYF.

The rearrangement links TRBV6-5 to TRBJ2-7; TRBD1 agrees at 7 bases. Unmatched junction bases numbered 10, after V lost 6 bases and J lost 2 bases. The CDR3 runs 15 residues. Germline CDR1 MNHEY, CDR2 SVGAGI. This CDR3 reads CASSNRQGATYEQYF. For the CDR3, the DNA is TGTGCCAGCAGCAACCGACAGGGAGCTACCTACGAGCAGTACTTC.

The chain recombines TRBV30 with TRBJ1-1, with TRBD1 as a possible D gene (5 bases). The CDR3 length is 14 residues. V lost 0 bases to trimming and J lost 3 bases, with 11 bases between them. Germline assignment: CDR1 GTSNPN and CDR2 SVGIG (reference sequence). CDR3 amino acids: CAWSVRGHYTEAFF. In DNA form, the CDR3 reads TGTGCCTGGAGTGTAAGGGGTCACTACACTGAAGCTTTCTTT.

The chain uses TRBV9 and TRBJ2-1; 11 bases align to TRBD2. Germline V gene data show CDR1 as SGDLS and CDR2 as YYNGEE. This CDR3 is 17 amino acids long. With 0 bases clipped from V and 5 bases from J, the junction kept 7 bases outside the gene matches. In DNA form, the CDR3 reads TGTGCCAGCAGCGTAGCTCTCGGGACTAGCGGAAACAATGAGCAGTTCTTC. Translating gives CASSVALGTSGNNEQFF. The entire variable domain, with the rest obtained from reference TRBV9 and TRBJ2-1, is as follows: DSGVTQTPKHLITATGQRVTLRCSPRSGDLSVYWYQQSLDQGLQFLIQYYNGEERAKGNILERFSAQQFPDLHSELNLSSLELGDSALYFCASSVALGTSGNNEQFFGPGTRLTVL.

The gene calls are TRBV6-5 and TRBJ2-7; TRBD2 matches 8 bases. Germline V lookup: CDR1 MNHEY, CDR2 SVGAGI. V dropped 6 bases and J dropped 1; count of bases not matched to a gene: 8. This CDR3 has 15 amino acids. This chain's CDR3 is CASRPGLGRSYEQYV. The CDR3, as DNA: TGTGCCAGCAGACCGGGACTAGGGCGGTCCTACGAGCAGTACGTC.

The chain recombines TRBV5-1 with TRBJ2-1; 7 nucleotides match TRBD1. Germline loops: CDR1 SGHRS, CDR2 YFSETQ. V lost 3 bases, J lost 8 bases, and 11 bases stayed unmatched. This CDR3 region has 15 residues. The CDR3 region is CASSSGQIPRHEQFF. CDR3 DNA: TGCGCCAGCAGCTCGGGACAGATCCCAAGGCATGAGCAGTTCTTC.